Described below is a single TCR beta chain sequence and its context. Its antigen is unknown. With iRepertoire HTBI primers and Arm-PCR of CDR3 regions, TCR beta libraries were built. TCRdb reanalysed the multiplex PCR reads using MiXCR and keeps one entry per CDR3 protein. The data hold 310,000 or so distinct CDR3 sequences, with approximately 20% observed a single time. This entry comes from a study of regulatory T cells in long-lasting Graves disease. The germline CDR1 and CDR2 sequences are MDHEN and SYDVKM. The CDR3 contains 14 residues. V was trimmed by 2 bases and J by 3 bases, leaving 10 bases between them. Study-wide results and limits: Reduced TCR diversity was observed in persistent Graves' patients versus newly diagnosed patients.

Noted time point: persistent/refractory GD, antithyroid drugs over 5 years with positive TRAb. After RNA was extracted from PBMCs, the TCR library was made from it. Tubes containing EDTA received about 10 milliliters of drawn peripheral blood. This TCR was recovered from a female donor with Graves disease. The rearrangement links TRBV28 to TRBJ2-5; D not certain. Sample: peripheral blood mononuclear cells (PBMCs), taken when the disease was refractory, from a patient treated with antithyroid drugs. The CDR3 loop reads CASSLTAFKETQYF. The DNA of the CDR3 is TGTGCCAGCAGTTTAACGGCATTTAAAGAGACCCAGTACTTC.